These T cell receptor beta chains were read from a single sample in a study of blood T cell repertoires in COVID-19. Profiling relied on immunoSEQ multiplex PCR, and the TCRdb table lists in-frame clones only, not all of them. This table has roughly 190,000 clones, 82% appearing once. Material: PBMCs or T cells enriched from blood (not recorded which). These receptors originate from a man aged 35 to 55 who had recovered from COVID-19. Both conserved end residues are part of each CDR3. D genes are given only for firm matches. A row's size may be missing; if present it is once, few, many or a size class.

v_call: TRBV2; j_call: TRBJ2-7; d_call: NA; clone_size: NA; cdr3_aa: CASSEALWTESPYEQYF; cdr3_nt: TGTGCCAGCAGTGAAGCGCTTTGGACAGAGAGTCCCTACGAGCAGTACTTC
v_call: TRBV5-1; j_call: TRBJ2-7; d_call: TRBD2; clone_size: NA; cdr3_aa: CASSWRLAGREQYF; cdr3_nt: TGCGCCAGCAGCTGGCGACTAGCGGGACGCGAGCAGTACTTC
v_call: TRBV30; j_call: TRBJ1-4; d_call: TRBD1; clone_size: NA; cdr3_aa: CAWSTRTGATNEKLFF; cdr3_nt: TGTGCCTGGAGTACGCGGACAGGAGCCACTAATGAAAAACTGTTTTTT
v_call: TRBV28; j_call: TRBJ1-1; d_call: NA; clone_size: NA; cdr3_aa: CASSLVGRVGTEAFF; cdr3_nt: TGTGCCAGCAGTTTGGTAGGGAGGGTGGGCACTGAAGCTTTCTTT
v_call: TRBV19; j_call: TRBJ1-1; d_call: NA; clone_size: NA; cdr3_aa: CASSYARDTEAFF; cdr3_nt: TGTGCCAGTAGCTATGCGAGGGACACTGAAGCTTTCTTT
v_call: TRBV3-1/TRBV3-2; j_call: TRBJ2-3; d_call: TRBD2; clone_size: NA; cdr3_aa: CASSLRGLAGGADTQYF; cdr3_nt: TGTGCCAGCAGCCTCCGCGGACTCGCGGGGGGGGCAGATACGCAGTATTTT
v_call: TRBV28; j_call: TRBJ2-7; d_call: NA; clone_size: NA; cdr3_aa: CASSWWTAAYYEQYF; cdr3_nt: TGTGCCAGCAGTTGGTGGACAGCAGCATACTACGAGCAGTACTTC
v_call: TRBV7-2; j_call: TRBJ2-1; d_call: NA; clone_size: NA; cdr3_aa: CASSYLPGDGSYNEQFF; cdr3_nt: TGTGCCAGCAGCTACCTTCCGGGGGACGGCTCCTACAATGAGCAGTTCTTC
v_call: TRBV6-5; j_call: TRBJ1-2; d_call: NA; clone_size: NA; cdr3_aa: CASRGGADYGYTF; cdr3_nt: TGTGCCAGCAGGGGGGGGGCTGACTATGGCTACACCTTC
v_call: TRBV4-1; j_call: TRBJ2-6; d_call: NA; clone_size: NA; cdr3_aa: CASSLSGANVLTF; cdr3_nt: TGCGCCAGCTCCCTATCCGGGGCCAACGTCCTGACTTTC
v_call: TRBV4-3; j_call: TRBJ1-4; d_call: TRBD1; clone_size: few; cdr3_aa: CASSQSDRDNGEKLFF; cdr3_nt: TGCGCCAGCAGCCAATCGGACAGGGATAATGGTGAAAAACTGTTTTTT